This entry lists 15 T cell receptor beta chains sequenced from one sample in a study of T-cell memory formation after mild COVID-19. TCRdb re-called the 5' RACE reads with MiXCR, one entry per CDR3 protein. The repertoire holds under 450,000 distinct CDR3 sequences, 23% seen once, with around 13% in the top ten. The sequenced sample was PBMCs or a T cell subset sorted from them (not recorded which). The receptors shown here come from an adult woman who had mild COVID-19 (a few samples of this study predate the infection). Cell type and time point are not known.

This clonotype has a handful of counts. This sequence joins TRBV4-2 and TRBJ1-1; the D is unclear. Germline CDR1 is LGHNA and CDR2 is YNFKEQ. The CDR3 is 15 amino acids. The V and J ends lost 0 bases and 4 bases respectively, with 12 bases between them. CDR3 sequence reads: CASSQDPDPTTEAFF. The DNA of the CDR3 is TGTGCCAGCAGCCAAGATCCTGACCCTACCACTGAAGCTTTCTTT.

Worth noting for this clonotype: The junction and the germline gene differ at one end; a read error may be behind it. The V call is TRBV6-5, the J call TRBJ1-1; 9 bases are shared with TRBD1. The CDR3 has 14 amino acids. Germline V gene data show CDR1 as MNHEY and CDR2 as SVGAGI. This CDR3 reads CASRTDRGDTEALF. The CDR3 DNA sequence: TGTGCCAGCAGGACCGACAGGGGGGACACTGAAGCTTTATTT.

The V gene is TRBV6-2 or TRBV6-3, the J gene TRBJ1-2, with 12 positions matching TRBD1. CDR3 length: 14 residues. The V segment lost 7 bases and the J segment 6 bases; nucleotides outside the gene matches: 6. The germline CDR1 and CDR2 sequences are MNHEY and SVGEGT. CDR3 sequence (DNA): TGTGCCAGCATCTGGGGACAGGGGGCACATGGCTACACCTTC. The encoded protein is CASIWGQGAHGYTF.

The chain carries TRBV29-1 and TRBJ2-6; 7 bases are a match to TRBD1. The CDR3 has 15 amino acids. Germline CDR1 SQVTM, CDR2 ANQGSEA. J gave up 0 bases and V 6 bases, and 5 bases lay outside the gene matches. The CDR3 spells CSVRQGSSGANVLTF. Written as DNA, the CDR3 is TGCAGCGTGCGACAGGGATCCTCTGGGGCCAACGTCCTGACTTTC.

This clonotype turned up a few times. The CDR3 DNA sequence: TGTGCCAGCAGCGTACCTATGACTAGCGGGTTGAGGACAGATACGCAGTATTTT. Protein product: CASSVPMTSGLRTDTQYF. The chain employs TRBV11-2 and TRBJ2-3; 10 positions match TRBD2. Germline-derived CDR1 and CDR2 are SGHAT and FQNNGV. The V gene end was trimmed by 5 bases and the J gene end by 3 bases; junction bases not matched to a gene: 14. The CDR3 extends over 18 amino acids.

The J gene is TRBJ1-3, the V gene TRBV18, with D hard to call. Germline V gene lookup returns CDR1 KGHSH and CDR2 LQKENI. The CDR3 length is 15 residues. V gave up 3 bases and J gave up 3 bases, with 12 bases separating them. CDR3 amino acids: CASSPSQLSGNTIYF. The CDR3 DNA reads TGTGCCAGCTCACCGAGTCAACTAAGTGGAAACACCATATATTTT.

In this sample, this clonotype turned up once. The V gene is TRBV7-9, the J gene TRBJ1-1, with D uncertain. The CDR3 sequence is 14 residues long. From germline, CDR1 is SEHNR and CDR2 FQNEAQ (reference sequence). The V and J ends lost 5 bases and 0 bases respectively, with 10 bases between them. The CDR3 here is CASSPVTMNTEAFF. The CDR3 DNA is TGTGCCAGCAGCCCTGTGACCATGAACACTGAAGCTTTCTTT.

This clonotype turned up a few times. The V gene is TRBV6-1, the J gene TRBJ2-1; 7 nucleotides match TRBD2. This CDR3 comprises 14 residues. The V gene's germline CDR1 is MNHNS and CDR2 SASEGT. After removal of 5 bases from V and 11 bases from J, the junction contained 12 bases not matched to a gene. The CDR3 reads CASSFSNGGGKQFF. CDR3 nucleotides: TGTGCCAGCAGTTTCTCTAACGGGGGAGGGAAGCAGTTCTTC.

This clonotype was counted only a few times. V gene TRBV15 combines with J gene TRBJ1-5; D possibly corresponds to TRBD1 (5 bases). Trimming pared 1 base from V and 7 bases from J, leaving 14 bases between. There are 15 residues in the CDR3. Per the germline V gene, CDR1 is LNHNV and CDR2 is YYDKDF (reference sequence). The CDR3 nucleotides are TGTGCCACCAGCAGAGCGACAGCTCCTGAGCAGCCCCAGCATTTT. Translation gives CATSRATAPEQPQHF.

The table lists this clonotype with many counts. CDR3 nucleotides: TGCAGTGCTTTATACCGGGACAGGGGCTATGACACTGAAGCTTTCTTT. Residues: CSALYRDRGYDTEAFF. The chain combines TRBV20-1 with TRBJ1-1; TRBD1 matches at 10 bases. The trim removed 5 bases at V and 3 bases at J, leaving 12 bases unmatched. Germline values: CDR1 DFQATT, CDR2 SNEGSKA (reference sequence). The CDR3 extends over 16 amino acids.

This rearrangement joins TRBV4-1 to TRBJ2-7; no firm D call. Germline CDR1 MGHRA, CDR2 YSYEKL. V was pared by 2 bases and J by 1 base, with 15 bases between. The CDR3 is 16 residues long. The CDR3 coding sequence is TGCGCCAGCAGCCAACCCGCATGGACGGCGTCCTACGAGCAGTACTTC. Encoded protein: CASSQPAWTASYEQYF.

The chain has TRBV6-2 or TRBV6-3 and TRBJ2-5; tentatively, D is TRBD1 or TRBD2 (6 bases each). V was clipped by 2 bases and J by 5 bases, with 12 bases between them. The CDR3 covers 14 residues. Germline V gene lookup returns CDR1 MNHEY and CDR2 SVGEGT. In DNA, the CDR3 is TGTGCCAGCAGTTACACAGGGAGGAGGGAGACCCAGTACTTC. Its translation is CASSYTGRRETQYF.

This sequence joins TRBV10-3 and TRBJ1-2, with D perhaps TRBD1 (5 bases). The germline gives CDR1 ENHRY, CDR2 SYGVKD. V shed 6 bases and J shed 5 bases, with 19 bases lying between them. This CDR3 is built from 15 residues. This chain's CDR3 is CAISPTAMPHYGYTF. CDR3 coding DNA: TGTGCCATCAGCCCGACAGCCATGCCTCATTATGGCTACACCTTC.

This clonotype was counted only a few times. This chain uses TRBV5-1 with TRBJ1-1; tentatively, D is TRBD1 (5 bases). The CDR3 contains 14 residues. V lost 2 bases and J lost 5, with 13 bases in between. CDR1 SGHRS and CDR2 YFSETQ come from the germline V gene. The CDR3 DNA follows: TGCGCCAGCAGCTTATTACCAGGGCAAACTGAAGCTTTCTTT. Translation gives CASSLLPGQTEAFF.

This clonotype has only a few counts. The rearrangement joins TRBV15 to TRBJ2-1; TRBD2 agrees at 8 bases. Germline CDR1 reads LNHNV; CDR2 reads YYDKDF (reference sequence). CDR3 size: 13 residues. V lost 1 base, J lost 16 bases, and 9 bases stayed unmatched. CDR3 in DNA: TGTGCCACCAGCAGAGCCTCGGGGACTAGGAGTTTCTTC. Protein product: CATSRASGTRSFF.